This TCR beta chain was profiled in a study of cytomegalovirus exposure and HLA in healthy donors. Notes on the study in general: It was around 160 TCR beta chains that were listed as cytomegalovirus-associated. A later analysis appeared to link common viral pathogens to several of the most significant clusters.

Unmatched junction bases numbered 6, after V lost 5 bases and J lost 5 bases. The CDR3 sequence is 14 residues long. The V gene's germline CDR1 is LNHDA and CDR2 SQIVND (reference sequence). The PCR had 60 Vbeta and 13 Jbeta primers. Repertoires were generated with immunoSEQ multiplex PCR, while TCRdb's copy carries only in-frame clones and drops some. The repertoire has about 200,000 clones, less than 85% of them found once; the top ten carry approximately 0.63%. As regards this clone: No antigen is known for it.

Material: PBMCs. The chain joins TRBV19 to TRBJ2-3; 8 positions match TRBD1. The source is a young man in good health and CMV-seronegative. This CDR3 is CASSSQGARDTQYF. CDR3 DNA sequence: TGTGCCAGTAGTTCCCAGGGGGCACGAGATACGCAGTATTTT.